This T cell receptor beta chain emerged from a study of T-cell memory formation after mild COVID-19. Overall study findings and caveats: CD4+ contracting clones were mainly CM and EM; CD8+ ones, EMRA.

This clonotype has a count of ten or more. What it binds is not known. CDR1 is SEHNR, CDR2 FQNEAQ, per germline (reference sequence). The V end lost 1 base, the J end lost 4 bases, and 4 bases lay between the germline ends. This CDR3 is built from 12 residues. TCRdb reprocessed the 5' RACE reads with MiXCR, giving one entry per CDR3 protein. The table records about 55,000 distinct CDR3 sequences, 28% of them present only once. This clonotype was obtained from a man between 18 and 29 years old who had mild COVID-19 (a few samples of this study predate the infection). Cell type and time point are not known. Input material: PBMCs or a T cell subset sorted from them (not recorded which). This chain links TRBV7-9 with TRBJ2-5; D is unresolved. The CDR3 here is CASSLEVETQYF. The DNA for the CDR3 is TGTGCCAGCAGCTTAGAGGTAGAGACCCAGTACTTC.